The 8 T cell receptor beta chains reported below all come from one sample, sequenced in a study of blood T cell repertoires in COVID-19. Data came from immunoSEQ multiplex PCR; TCRdb stores just in-frame clones and leaves some out. The sample includes approximately 350,000 clones, around four fifths of them seen just once. Material for sequencing was peripheral blood. The receptors were sampled from a man between 25 and 39 years old with active or convalescent COVID-19.

DNA of the CDR3: TGTGCCACGAACGCTGGGCGGGGGGCCCCGTACGAGCAGTACTTC. Protein product: CATNAGRGAPYEQYF. The chain uses TRBV15 and TRBJ2-7, with TRBD2 identical over 8 bases. V dropped 9 bases and J dropped 4; count of bases not matched to a gene: 14. CDR1 is LNHNV, CDR2 YYDKDF, per germline (reference sequence). The CDR3 runs to 15 residues.

This clone was picked up one time. The V and J genes are TRBV3-1 (or the pseudogene TRBV3-2) and TRBJ2-7, with 7 positions matching TRBD1. Germline V gives CDR1 LGHDT, CDR2 YNNKEL (reference sequence). This CDR3 contains 16 residues. V shed 2 bases and J 2 bases; nucleotides not matched to a gene: 9. The DNA for the CDR3 is TGTGCCAGCAGCCAATCTCATCTGACAGGGACCTACGAGCAGTACTTC. Its translation is CASSQSHLTGTYEQYF.

This clone turned up a few times. This rearrangement joins TRBV30 to TRBJ2-7; 10 bases fit TRBD1. With V trimmed by 6 bases and J by 4 bases, 6 bases remained unmatched. The length of the CDR3 is 13 residues. Germline CDR1 is GTSNPN and CDR2 is SVGIG (reference sequence). CDR3 residues: CACSWTGGYEQYF. CDR3 DNA: TGTGCCTGCTCCTGGACAGGGGGTTACGAGCAGTACTTC. Full variable domain (outside the CDR3, taken from reference TRBV30 and TRBJ2-7): SQTIHQWPATLVQPVGSPLSLECTVEGTSNPNLYWYRQAAGRGLQLLFYSVGIGQISSEVPQNLSASRPQDRQFILSSKKLLLSDSGFYLCACSWTGGYEQYFGPGTRLTVT.

The chain has TRBV27 and TRBJ1-6, with TRBD1 matching over 8 bases. Germline V gene data show CDR1 as MNHEY and CDR2 as SMNVEV (reference sequence). J gave up 5 bases and V 3 bases, and 12 bases lay outside the gene matches. The CDR3 totals 18 residues. CDR3 loop: CASSFLQGARIHNSPLHF. The CDR3 DNA sequence: TGTGCCAGCAGTTTCCTGCAGGGGGCAAGGATCCATAATTCACCCCTCCACTTT.

The chain uses TRBV5-1 and TRBJ1-1; unclear D gene. The CDR3 totals 14 residues. CDR1 SGHRS and CDR2 YFSETQ come from the germline V gene. V lost 4 bases to trimming and J lost 0 bases, with 10 bases between them. Here the CDR3 reads CASSRYELNTEAFF. Written as DNA, the CDR3 is TGCGCCAGCAGCCGCTATGAATTGAACACTGAAGCTTTCTTT.

The rearrangement links TRBV19 to TRBJ1-4; 8 nucleotides agree with TRBD1. The CDR3 length is 13 residues. Trimming at V came to 9 bases and at J to 7 bases, leaving 7 bases not matched to a gene. Germline V gene sequence: CDR1 LNHDA, CDR2 SQIVND (reference sequence). CDR3 loop: CASSSGGGEKLFF. As DNA, the CDR3 is TGTGCCAGCAGTTCAGGGGGCGGTGAAAAACTGTTTTTT.

V gene TRBV28 combines with J gene TRBJ2-1; weak D call: TRBD2 (5 bases). Per germline, CDR1 MDHEN and CDR2 SYDVKM. CDR3 size: 17 residues. V was cut by 5 bases and J by 8 bases, with 25 bases left in between. CDR3 loop: CASSARYGNRGVDEQFF. The CDR3 DNA sequence: TGTGCCAGCAGTGCCCGGTACGGGAATAGAGGAGTCGATGAGCAGTTCTTC. Drawing the rest from reference TRBV28 and TRBJ2-1, the complete variable domain is DVKVTQSSRYLVKRTGEKVFLECVQDMDHENMFWYRQDPGLGLRLIYFSYDVKMKEKGDIPEGYSVSREKKERFSLILESASTNQTSMYLCASSARYGNRGVDEQFFGPGTRLTVL.

Remarks on this clone: Within the sample, other DNA sequences also encode this same CDR3. The chain has TRBV5-1 and TRBJ1-2; 8 bases are a match to TRBD1. The trim removed 4 bases at V and 4 bases at J, leaving 6 bases unmatched. This CDR3 region has 14 residues. Germline assignment: CDR1 SGHRS and CDR2 YFSETQ. The CDR3 loop is CASSIGQGAYGYTF. The CDR3, as DNA: TGCGCCAGCAGCATCGGACAGGGTGCCTATGGCTACACCTTC.